These 2 T cell receptor beta chains were sequenced from one sample in a study of blood T cell repertoires in COVID-19. Clones were read by immunoSEQ multiplex PCR, and TCRdb kept only the in-frame ones, dropping some. The sample lists under 200,000 clones; 88% were seen once. Material for sequencing was peripheral blood. The receptors here all came from a man aged 18 to 30 with active or convalescent COVID-19.

CDR3 residues: CATKIAGGLAGELFF. The DNA of the CDR3 is TGTGCCACCAAGATAGCGGGAGGGCTCGCCGGGGAGCTGTTTTTT. V is TRBV19 and J is TRBJ2-2; TRBD2 matches at 11 bases. The CDR3 has 15 amino acids. Germline CDR1 LNHDA, CDR2 SQIVND (reference sequence). V trimming: 10 bases; J trimming: 6 bases; junction bases outside the gene matches: 10.

This chain connects TRBV3-1 (or the pseudogene TRBV3-2) to TRBJ1-4, with 9 bases lining up with TRBD1. This CDR3 contains 15 residues. The V segment lost 5 bases and the J segment 5 bases; nucleotides outside the gene matches: 6. Germline lookup yields CDR1 LGHDT and CDR2 YNNKEL (reference sequence). CDR3 residues: CASSTRTGVNEKLFF. The CDR3 region has the DNA TGTGCCAGCAGCACGAGGACAGGGGTAAATGAAAAACTGTTTTTT.